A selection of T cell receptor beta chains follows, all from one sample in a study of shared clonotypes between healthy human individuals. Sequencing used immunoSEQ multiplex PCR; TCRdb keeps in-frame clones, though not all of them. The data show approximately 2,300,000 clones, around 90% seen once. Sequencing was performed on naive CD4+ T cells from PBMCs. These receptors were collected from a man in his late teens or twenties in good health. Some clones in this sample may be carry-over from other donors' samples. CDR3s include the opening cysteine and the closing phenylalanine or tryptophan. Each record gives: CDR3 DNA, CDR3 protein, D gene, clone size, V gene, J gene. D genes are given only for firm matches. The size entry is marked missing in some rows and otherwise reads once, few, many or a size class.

CDR3 DNA: TGTGCTAGTTCCCTGGGGGGGACAGGGTCGGAGACCCAGTACTTC; CDR3 protein: CASSLGGTGSETQYF; D gene: TRBD1; clone size: .; V gene: TRBV12-5; J gene: TRBJ2-5
CDR3 DNA: TGTGCCATCAGTGAGTCGCGGAACACTGAAGCTTTCTTT; CDR3 protein: CAISESRNTEAFF; D gene: .; clone size: .; V gene: TRBV10-3; J gene: TRBJ1-1
CDR3 DNA: TGTGCCAGTAAGAGACAGGGCGCTAATGAAAAACTGTTTTTT; CDR3 protein: CASKRQGANEKLFF; D gene: TRBD1; clone size: .; V gene: TRBV19; J gene: TRBJ1-4
CDR3 DNA: TGTGCCAGCTCCCGGGATTCTGGGGCCAACGTCCTGACTTTC; CDR3 protein: CASSRDSGANVLTF; D gene: .; clone size: .; V gene: TRBV7-2; J gene: TRBJ2-6
CDR3 DNA: TGCGCCAGCAGCTTGGGTCCGGCTAGCGGGTCCACAGATACGCAGTATTTT; CDR3 protein: CASSLGPASGSTDTQYF; D gene: TRBD2; clone size: .; V gene: TRBV5-1; J gene: TRBJ2-3
CDR3 DNA: TGTGCCAGCAGCGCCCGTGTAGCGGTCGAGCTGTTTTTT; CDR3 protein: CASSARVAVELFF; D gene: .; clone size: .; V gene: TRBV7-9; J gene: TRBJ2-2
CDR3 DNA: TGTGCCAGCGGAGGGACAGGGGCCCCGTGGACCGGGGAGCTGTTTTTT; CDR3 protein: CASGGTGAPWTGELFF; D gene: TRBD1; clone size: .; V gene: TRBV7-3; J gene: TRBJ2-2
CDR3 DNA: TGCGCCAGCTCCCCCAGGGAGGGGATGGGGGACACCGGAAAACTGTTTTTT; CDR3 protein: CASSPREGMGDTGKLFF; D gene: .; clone size: .; V gene: TRBV10-1; J gene: TRBJ1-4
CDR3 DNA: TGTGCCAGCAGTTTATCGCCGGACAGGGTGAACACCATATATTTT; CDR3 protein: CASSLSPDRVNTIYF; D gene: TRBD1; clone size: .; V gene: TRBV27; J gene: TRBJ1-3
CDR3 DNA: TGTGCCAGCAGTGGCGGGGTTTCGGAGTTCTTC; CDR3 protein: CASSGGVSEFF; D gene: .; clone size: .; V gene: TRBV6-1; J gene: TRBJ2-1
CDR3 DNA: TGCAGCGTTGACGGGGGGCGCGGTTCCTATGGCTACACCTTC; CDR3 protein: CSVDGGRGSYGYTF; D gene: .; clone size: .; V gene: TRBV29-1; J gene: TRBJ1-2
CDR3 DNA: TGTGCCAGCAGCTCGGGACAGGGGGCGCGGGCCGACTACAATGAGCAGTTCTTC; CDR3 protein: CASSSGQGARADYNEQFF; D gene: TRBD1; clone size: .; V gene: TRBV7-3; J gene: TRBJ2-1
CDR3 DNA: TGTGCCAGCAGCTGGGTGGGTTCACCCCTCCACTTT; CDR3 protein: CASSWVGSPLHF; D gene: .; clone size: .; V gene: TRBV5-6; J gene: TRBJ1-6
CDR3 DNA: TGTGCCAGTAGTATCTACTACCCCAGGGGCCCCTACGAGCAGTACTTC; CDR3 protein: CASSIYYPRGPYEQYF; D gene: .; clone size: once; V gene: TRBV19; J gene: TRBJ2-7
CDR3 DNA: TGTGCCAGCAGGACTCCGGGTCGGAACTACGAGCAGTACTTC; CDR3 protein: CASRTPGRNYEQYF; D gene: .; clone size: .; V gene: TRBV2; J gene: TRBJ2-7
CDR3 DNA: TGTGCCAGCAGCACCCGAAGGACTAGCGGGAGGTACGAGCAGTACTTC; CDR3 protein: CASSTRRTSGRYEQYF; D gene: TRBD2; clone size: .; V gene: TRBV9; J gene: TRBJ2-7
CDR3 DNA: TGTGCCAGTAGTATGGCTGGAGGAACTCACTACGAGCAGTACTTC; CDR3 protein: CASSMAGGTHYEQYF; D gene: .; clone size: .; V gene: TRBV19; J gene: TRBJ2-7
CDR3 DNA: TGTGCCAGCCGTTCCAAGCCCGGCACTGAAGCTTTCTTT; CDR3 protein: CASRSKPGTEAFF; D gene: .; clone size: .; V gene: TRBV18; J gene: TRBJ1-1
CDR3 DNA: TGTGCCAGCAGTCCTGGACAGGGTGAAGACTATGGCTACACCTTC; CDR3 protein: CASSPGQGEDYGYTF; D gene: TRBD1; clone size: .; V gene: TRBV6-8; J gene: TRBJ1-2
CDR3 DNA: TGTGCCAGCAGTTTGAAGCGGAACTCGCTGTTTTTT; CDR3 protein: CASSLKRNSLFF; D gene: .; clone size: .; V gene: TRBV28; J gene: TRBJ2-2
CDR3 DNA: TGTGCCAGCAGTTTACCTAGCGGGAGGGCCCGGGGCACAGATACGCAGTATTTT; CDR3 protein: CASSLPSGRARGTDTQYF; D gene: TRBD2; clone size: .; V gene: TRBV28; J gene: TRBJ2-3
CDR3 DNA: TGCGCCAGCAGCTCCCTTGGACATAACTACGAGCAGTACTTC; CDR3 protein: CASSSLGHNYEQYF; D gene: .; clone size: .; V gene: TRBV5-1; J gene: TRBJ2-7
CDR3 DNA: TGTGCCAGCAGCTTAGGAGGGGGCACTGAAGCTTTCTTT; CDR3 protein: CASSLGGGTEAFF; D gene: .; clone size: .; V gene: TRBV7-9; J gene: TRBJ1-1
CDR3 DNA: TGCGCCAGCAGCCAGAACCCAGAACGGGATGAGCAGTTCTTC; CDR3 protein: CASSQNPERDEQFF; D gene: .; clone size: .; V gene: TRBV4-1; J gene: TRBJ2-1
CDR3 DNA: TGTGCCAGCAGCGAGGGCCGGGCGGCTAATGAAAAACTGTTTTTT; CDR3 protein: CASSEGRAANEKLFF; D gene: .; clone size: .; V gene: TRBV7-9; J gene: TRBJ1-4
CDR3 DNA: TGCGCCAGCAGCCGCGGACAGGCAGAGACCCAGTACTTC; CDR3 protein: CASSRGQAETQYF; D gene: TRBD1; clone size: .; V gene: TRBV5-1; J gene: TRBJ2-5
CDR3 DNA: TGTGCCAGCAGTTTACCAGAGACTAGCGGAAATGAGCAGTTCTTC; CDR3 protein: CASSLPETSGNEQFF; D gene: TRBD2; clone size: .; V gene: TRBV28; J gene: TRBJ2-1
CDR3 DNA: TGTGCCAGCGCGAAAAGGGAGGGCCTTAACACTGAAGCTTTCTTT; CDR3 protein: CASAKREGLNTEAFF; D gene: .; clone size: few; V gene: TRBV6-9; J gene: TRBJ1-1
CDR3 DNA: TGTGCCAGCAGCCCCGGGACTCCAGCCAATTCCTACGAGCAGTACTTC; CDR3 protein: CASSPGTPANSYEQYF; D gene: .; clone size: .; V gene: TRBV7-6; J gene: TRBJ2-7
CDR3 DNA: TGTGCCATCAGAGGCGGGAATACCTCCTACGAGCAGTACTTC; CDR3 protein: CAIRGGNTSYEQYF; D gene: .; clone size: .; V gene: TRBV10-3; J gene: TRBJ2-7
CDR3 DNA: TGTGCCAGCAGTTACGATAGGGGGCGAAGTGAAGCTTTCTTT; CDR3 protein: CASSYDRGRSEAFF; D gene: TRBD1; clone size: .; V gene: TRBV6-5; J gene: TRBJ1-1
CDR3 DNA: TGTGCCAGCAGCCACATGCCGGGACAGGGGGATGATGGCTACACCTTC; CDR3 protein: CASSHMPGQGDDGYTF; D gene: TRBD1; clone size: .; V gene: TRBV4-2; J gene: TRBJ1-2
CDR3 DNA: TGCGCCAGCACGCCCGGGGCTGGAAACACCATATATTTT; CDR3 protein: CASTPGAGNTIYF; D gene: .; clone size: .; V gene: TRBV5-1; J gene: TRBJ1-3
CDR3 DNA: TGTGCCAGTAGTATAATGAGGGGGCAGGGCACTGAAGCTTTCTTT; CDR3 protein: CASSIMRGQGTEAFF; D gene: TRBD1; clone size: .; V gene: TRBV19; J gene: TRBJ1-1
CDR3 DNA: TGTGCCAGCGCTAGCGGGAGGGAAGCCAATGAGCAGTTCTTC; CDR3 protein: CASASGREANEQFF; D gene: TRBD2; clone size: .; V gene: TRBV7-7; J gene: TRBJ2-1
CDR3 DNA: TGTGCCAGCAGCCTCGGCCCTCGCGGGGGAAACACCGGGGAGCTGTTTTTT; CDR3 protein: CASSLGPRGGNTGELFF; D gene: TRBD2; clone size: .; V gene: TRBV7-8; J gene: TRBJ2-2
CDR3 DNA: TGTGCCAGCAGCTGGCAGGGAACTGGCTATGGCTACACCTTC; CDR3 protein: CASSWQGTGYGYTF; D gene: .; clone size: .; V gene: TRBV7-9; J gene: TRBJ1-2
CDR3 DNA: TGCAGTGCTAGAGGAGACACCGAGCAGTTCTTC; CDR3 protein: CSARGDTEQFF; D gene: .; clone size: .; V gene: TRBV20-1; J gene: TRBJ2-1
CDR3 DNA: TGTGCCGGGGGGTTCGACTACCCAAATGCCGAGCAGTACTTC; CDR3 protein: CAGGFDYPNAEQYF; D gene: .; clone size: .; V gene: TRBV30; J gene: TRBJ2-7
CDR3 DNA: TGTGCCAGCAGCCGGGAGGGAACCGGGGAAAAACTGTTTTTT; CDR3 protein: CASSREGTGEKLFF; D gene: .; clone size: .; V gene: TRBV27; J gene: TRBJ1-4
CDR3 DNA: TGTGCCAGCAGTGACAGATACCGGGACACTGAAGCTTTCTTT; CDR3 protein: CASSDRYRDTEAFF; D gene: .; clone size: .; V gene: TRBV27; J gene: TRBJ1-1
CDR3 DNA: TGTGCCACCAGCAGAGATCCAGGGAGAGGCTACACCTTC; CDR3 protein: CATSRDPGRGYTF; D gene: .; clone size: .; V gene: TRBV15; J gene: TRBJ1-2
CDR3 DNA: TGTGCCAGCAGTCCTAGGACAGCAACTAATGAAAAACTGTTTTTT; CDR3 protein: CASSPRTATNEKLFF; D gene: .; clone size: .; V gene: TRBV6-5; J gene: TRBJ1-4
CDR3 DNA: TGTGCCAGCAGTCTATCAGGTACCCGATACTACGAGCAGTACTTC; CDR3 protein: CASSLSGTRYYEQYF; D gene: .; clone size: .; V gene: TRBV28; J gene: TRBJ2-7
CDR3 DNA: TGCGCCAGCAGCTTTGTATCCGAGGGGGGGACCCAGTACTTC; CDR3 protein: CASSFVSEGGTQYF; D gene: .; clone size: .; V gene: TRBV5-1; J gene: TRBJ2-5
CDR3 DNA: TGCAGCGTTGATCTATTGACCGGTAGCCGCGCAGATACGCAGTATTTT; CDR3 protein: CSVDLLTGSRADTQYF; D gene: .; clone size: .; V gene: TRBV29-1; J gene: TRBJ2-3
CDR3 DNA: TGTGCCAGCAGCTCTCCCCGGGACAGTCTCCACGAGCAGTACTTC; CDR3 protein: CASSSPRDSLHEQYF; D gene: TRBD1; clone size: .; V gene: TRBV7-2; J gene: TRBJ2-7
CDR3 DNA: TGTGCCAGCAGCGAGAACCGGCGCGAGCAGTACTTC; CDR3 protein: CASSENRREQYF; D gene: .; clone size: .; V gene: TRBV27; J gene: TRBJ2-7
CDR3 DNA: TGTGCCAGCAGCCAAGATCGGCAGGGGCGTCAGCCCCAGCATTTT; CDR3 protein: CASSQDRQGRQPQHF; D gene: .; clone size: .; V gene: TRBV4-2; J gene: TRBJ1-5
CDR3 DNA: TGTGCCAGCAGTGAAGCGGGGGGTACCGGGGAGCTGTTTTTT; CDR3 protein: CASSEAGGTGELFF; D gene: .; clone size: .; V gene: TRBV6-1; J gene: TRBJ2-2
CDR3 DNA: TGTGCCAGCACTAGTGGGGATTCCAATCAGCCCCAGCATTTT; CDR3 protein: CASTSGDSNQPQHF; D gene: .; clone size: once; V gene: TRBV2; J gene: TRBJ1-5
CDR3 DNA: TGCGCCAGCACCTCCAAAACTCGGGTTAGGGCTGGAGGCACTGAAGCTTTCTTT; CDR3 protein: CASTSKTRVRAGGTEAFF; D gene: .; clone size: .; V gene: TRBV4-1; J gene: TRBJ1-1
CDR3 DNA: TGTGCCTGGAGTGTATGGGAGGCTGACAATGAGCAGTTCTTC; CDR3 protein: CAWSVWEADNEQFF; D gene: .; clone size: .; V gene: TRBV30; J gene: TRBJ2-1
CDR3 DNA: TGCGCCAGCAGTGACGACGGGGTTAGCACAGATACGCAGTATTTT; CDR3 protein: CASSDDGVSTDTQYF; D gene: .; clone size: .; V gene: TRBV10-1; J gene: TRBJ2-3
CDR3 DNA: TGTGCCAGCTCACGCGGACAGGCCGCGGGTATTGAAGCTTTCTTT; CDR3 protein: CASSRGQAAGIEAFF; D gene: TRBD1; clone size: .; V gene: TRBV18; J gene: TRBJ1-1
CDR3 DNA: TGTGCCTGGAATCTGCCTGGGGCCAACGTCCTGACTTTC; CDR3 protein: CAWNLPGANVLTF; D gene: .; clone size: .; V gene: TRBV30; J gene: TRBJ2-6
CDR3 DNA: TGTGCCAGCAGGCGTAGGTTTCTTAATCAGCCCCAGCATTTT; CDR3 protein: CASRRRFLNQPQHF; D gene: .; clone size: once; V gene: TRBV21-1; J gene: TRBJ1-5
CDR3 DNA: TGTGCCAGCAGCTTAGATCCTGGGGCCAACGTCCTGACTTTC; CDR3 protein: CASSLDPGANVLTF; D gene: .; clone size: .; V gene: TRBV5-4; J gene: TRBJ2-6